The T cell receptor beta chain described here comes from a study of OX40 agonist ivuxolimab in advanced cancers. The overall study: Dose-escalation patients suffered from hepatocellular carcinoma, melanoma, renal cell or head and neck cancer. Antecedent anti-PD-1, anti-PD-L1 or anti-CTLA-4 therapy was permissible, with about 39% having received some. Partial responses were achieved by three patients: one hepatocellular carcinoma, two cutaneous melanoma.

Data came from immunoSEQ multiplex PCR; TCRdb stores just in-frame clones and leaves some out. The sample carries approximately 98,000 clones, under 90% recorded once. Trimming removed 0 bases from V and 2 bases from J, with 8 bases in between. Germline CDR1 reads SGHTA; CDR2 reads FQGTGA. The CDR3 runs 15 residues. V and J are TRBV7-3 and TRBJ2-1; TRBD2 might be the D (6 bases). This clonotype was obtained from an adult with an advanced solid tumor such as melanoma, head and neck, liver or kidney cancer. Sequences were derived from CD4+ or CD8+ T cells sorted from blood, sampled in a trial of the OX40 agonist ivuxolimab. The CDR3, as DNA: TGTGCCAGCAGCTTAACTAGCGGCGCCTACAATGAGCAGTTCTTC. This translates into CASSLTSGAYNEQFF.